The clone carrying this T cell receptor beta chain was counted between two and nine times. The source of the sample is a study of human T cells and chemical hapten exposure. Germline V CDR1 and CDR2: SEHNR, FQNEAQ (reference sequence). The CDR3 is 14 residues long. The V and J ends lost 5 bases and 8 bases, in that order; junction bases with no gene match: 11. TCRdb fed the RACE reads into MiXCR, producing one record per CDR3 protein. The sample lists some 170,000 distinct CDR3 sequences, about 20% occurring once. The time point was: patch test 1, 2 weeks after DPC sensitization. Treatment given: therapeutic diphenylcyclopropenone sensitization with weekly scalp DPC.

The sequenced sample was whole blood, obtained in connection with sensitization to the hapten diphenylcyclopropenone (DPC). This clonotype was sampled from a woman between 45 and 60 years old with alopecia areata. Some clones in this sample may be carry-over from other donors' samples. The chain couples TRBV7-9 to TRBJ1-1; 7 bases agree with TRBD1. CDR3 in amino acids: CASSLVGQRHEAFF. CDR3 sequence (DNA): TGTGCCAGCAGCCTCGTGGGACAGAGGCACGAAGCTTTCTTT. Full variable domain (outside the CDR3, taken from reference TRBV7-9 and TRBJ1-1): DTGVSQNPRHKITKRGQNVTFRCDPISEHNRLYWYRQTLGQGPEFLTYFQNEAQLEKSRLLSDRFSAERPKGSFSTLEIQRTEQGDSAMYLCASSLVGQRHEAFFGQGTRLTVV.